The clone carrying this T cell receptor beta chain was detected only a few times. This entry belongs to a study of blood T cell repertoires in COVID-19. On the study more broadly: COVID-19 samples from acute and convalescent phases originated in the United States, Italy and Spain.

V was clipped by 5 bases and J by 9 bases; unmatched bases: 8. This CDR3 is built from 13 residues. Per germline, CDR1 GTSNPN and CDR2 SVGIG (reference sequence). Original methodology: Reference gene primer amplification gave nucleated cell count estimates. Produced via immunoSEQ multiplex PCR; TCRdb's table is partial and in-frame only. For V, J and clone size, that table is used; D and trimming come from the DNA. The table lists 220,000 or so clones, less than 85% of them singletons. The TCR sequence derives from a woman aged 70-85 years with acute or convalescent COVID-19. Sequencing was performed on peripheral blood. The genes are TRBV30 and TRBJ2-1, with 9 bases fitting TRBD1. Written as DNA, the CDR3 is TGTGCCTGGGGTTGGGACAGGGAAGGTGAGCAGTTCTTC. Protein sequence: CAWGWDREGEQFF.